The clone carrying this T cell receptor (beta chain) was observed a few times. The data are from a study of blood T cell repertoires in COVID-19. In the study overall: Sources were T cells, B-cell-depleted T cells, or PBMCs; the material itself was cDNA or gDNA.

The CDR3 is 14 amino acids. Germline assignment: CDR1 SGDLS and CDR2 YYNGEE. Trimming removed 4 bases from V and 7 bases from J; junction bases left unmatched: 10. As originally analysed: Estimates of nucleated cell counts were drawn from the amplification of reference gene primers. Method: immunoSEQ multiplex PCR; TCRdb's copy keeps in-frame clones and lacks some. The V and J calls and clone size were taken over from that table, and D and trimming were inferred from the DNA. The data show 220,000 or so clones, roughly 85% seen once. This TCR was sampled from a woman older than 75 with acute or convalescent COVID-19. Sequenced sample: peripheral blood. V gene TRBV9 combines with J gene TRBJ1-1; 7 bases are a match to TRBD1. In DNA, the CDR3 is TGTGCCAGCAGCCCCTGGACAGGTAGGGGTGAAGCTTTCTTT. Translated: CASSPWTGRGEAFF. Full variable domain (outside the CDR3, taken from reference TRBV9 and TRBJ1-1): DSGVTQTPKHLITATGQRVTLRCSPRSGDLSVYWYQQSLDQGLQFLIQYYNGEERAKGNILERFSAQQFPDLHSELNLSSLELGDSALYFCASSPWTGRGEAFFGQGTRLTVV.